The rows below give T cell receptor beta chains drawn from one sample of a study of blood T cell repertoires in COVID-19. Only in-frame clones appear in the TCRdb table, and some are missing; sequencing was by immunoSEQ multiplex PCR. In the table there are about 200,000 clones, approximately 80% of which are singletons. Sequenced input: peripheral blood. These receptors originate from a human donor with acute or convalescent COVID-19. The donor label of this sample is uncertain. Each CDR3 is given with its conserved first and last residue. D genes are given only for firm matches. The size field is filled for only some rows; it gives once, few, many or a size class.

CDR3 length,V gene,D gene,J gene,clone size,CDR3 DNA,CDR3 protein
16,TRBV24-1,.,TRBJ1-5,once,TGTGCCACCAGTGATTCGAGGGCCGGGGAGAATCAGCCCCAGCATTTT,CATSDSRAGENQPQHF
14,TRBV12-5,TRBD1,TRBJ1-2,.,TGTGCTAGTGGTTTGTCAGGGGCAGGGGGAGGCTACACCTTC,CASGLSGAGGGYTF
14,TRBV6-5,.,TRBJ2-1,.,TGTGCCAGCAGGACGGACAGCGAGTACAATGAGCAGTTCTTC,CASRTDSEYNEQFF
15,TRBV4-3,.,TRBJ2-7,.,TGCGCCAGCAGCCAGGCCGGGACACACTCCTACGAGCAGTACTTC,CASSQAGTHSYEQYF
17,TRBV9,.,TRBJ1-3,.,TGTGCCAGCAGCTCTCGAATCGGGATCCACTCTGGAAACACCATATATTTT,CASSSRIGIHSGNTIYF
15,TRBV7-2,TRBD1,TRBJ1-1,.,TGTGCCAGCAGCCCCCGGACAGGGTGGAACACTGAAGCTTTCTTT,CASSPRTGWNTEAFF
13,TRBV30,.,TRBJ1-1,once,TGTGCCTGGAAGACCGCGGGGCGGACTAAAGCTTTCTTT,CAWKTAGRTKAFF
18,TRBV7-2,TRBD1,TRBJ2-4,.,TGTGCCAGCAGCTTAGATTATCCAGGGGGTTCAGCCAAAAACATTCAGTACTTC,CASSLDYPGGSAKNIQYF
14,TRBV24-1,.,TRBJ2-1,.,TGTGCCACCAGTTTCGCGGGACCGTTACGGGAGCAGTTCTTC,CATSFAGPLREQFF
15,TRBV19,.,TRBJ1-2,.,TGTGCCAGTAGTACCTCCGCGGGACTTAACTATGGCTACACCTTC,CASSTSAGLNYGYTF
16,TRBV30,.,TRBJ1-1,.,TGTGCCTGGAGTCCGTCCCCGGGACTCGGGAACACTGAAGCTTTCTTT,CAWSPSPGLGNTEAFF
13,TRBV7-3,TRBD1,TRBJ2-7,few,TGTGCCAGCAGCTGGGGACAGGGCTACGAGCAGTACTTC,CASSWGQGYEQYF
17,TRBV20-1,TRBD2,TRBJ2-1,.,TGCAGTGCTAGTAGTGGTCTAGCGGGAGACAGGCGGAATGAGCAGTTCTTC,CSASSGLAGDRRNEQFF
15,TRBV7-9,.,TRBJ2-7,.,TGTGCCAGCAGTTTGGGGGGAGACCAGACCTACGAGCAGTACTTC,CASSLGGDQTYEQYF
12,TRBV12-3/TRBV12-4,.,TRBJ2-7,.,TGTGCCAGCAGCCCCGACTTCTACGAGCAGTACTTC,CASSPDFYEQYF
13,TRBV15,.,TRBJ2-4,.,TGTGCCACCAGCAGAGATCCTACAAACATTCAGTACTTC,CATSRDPTNIQYF
14,TRBV19,.,TRBJ1-2,.,TGTGCCAGTTCTGGGGTGGACTGGCGGGATGGCTACACCTTC,CASSGVDWRDGYTF
13,TRBV19,.,TRBJ2-7,.,TGTGCCAGTAGTGCTGCGGCAGGGTACGAGCAGTACTTC,CASSAAAGYEQYF
14,TRBV30,TRBD2,TRBJ2-7,.,TGTGCCTGGAGTCCAGCGGGAGGCGTCTACGAGCAGTACTTC,CAWSPAGGVYEQYF
13,TRBV28,.,TRBJ1-1,once,TGTGCCAGCAGTTTAGTGGCCAGGACTGAAGCTTTCTTT,CASSLVARTEAFF
14,TRBV5-6,.,TRBJ1-2,.,TGTGCCAGCAGCTTGGGTAGTATGCGAGGAGGCTACACCTTC,CASSLGSMRGGYTF
17,TRBV6-2/TRBV6-3,TRBD2,TRBJ2-1,few,TGTGCCAGCAGTTACTCGCTATCCCGACTAGCCGGCAATGAGCAGTTCTTC,CASSYSLSRLAGNEQFF
15,TRBV6-5,TRBD1,TRBJ2-7,once,TGTGCCAGCAGTTACTCGGGGGACAGGGTCTCCGAGCAGTACTTC,CASSYSGDRVSEQYF
16,TRBV21-1,.,TRBJ2-2,.,TGTGCCAGCAGCAAAGCGAATAGAGCGTCCACCGGGGAGCTGTTTTTT,CASSKANRASTGELFF
14,TRBV5-1,TRBD2,TRBJ2-5,.,TGCGCCAGCAGCCTCGGGGGGGTTGGAGAGACCCAGTACTTC,CASSLGGVGETQYF
13,TRBV27,.,TRBJ1-5,.,TGTGCCAGCAGTTTGGGAGGGGATCAGCCCCAGCATTTT,CASSLGGDQPQHF
13,TRBV7-9,.,TRBJ1-1,.,TGTGCCAGCAGCTTTGAAGCGAACACTGAAGCTTTCTTT,CASSFEANTEAFF
15,TRBV5-6,TRBD1,TRBJ2-7,.,TGTGCCAGCAGCTTTACGACAGGGGCCGATTACGAGCAGTACTTC,CASSFTTGADYEQYF
14,TRBV7-9,.,TRBJ2-3,.,TGTGCCAGCAGCGTGTCAGCTCCGGGAGATACGCAGTATTTT,CASSVSAPGDTQYF
13,TRBV29-1,.,TRBJ2-5,once,TGCAGCGTTGCTCACAGCCGCCAGGAGACCCAGTACTTC,CSVAHSRQETQYF
12,TRBV19,.,TRBJ1-2,.,TGTGCCAGTAGTACCAGGGGTCCTGGCTACACCTTC,CASSTRGPGYTF
22,TRBV28,TRBD1,TRBJ2-3,.,TGTGCCAGCAGCGGGACAGGGCCCGGCTTGGGACCCCAGAGTAGGGCCACAGATAGGCAGTATTTT,CASSGTGPGLGPQSRATDRQYF
17,TRBV9,TRBD2,TRBJ2-1,.,TGTGCCAGCAGCTCTAGCTACGGGACTAGCGGGACGAATGAGCAGTTCTTC,CASSSSYGTSGTNEQFF
14,TRBV7-2,.,TRBJ2-5,few,TGTGCCCTCCAGCGGGCGGTGGGCCAAGAGACCCAGTACTTC,CALQRAVGQETQYF
15,TRBV5-1,.,TRBJ2-7,.,TGCGCCAGCAGCTTGGAGTCAGACTCCCACTACGAGCAGTACTTC,CASSLESDSHYEQYF
15,TRBV6-5,.,TRBJ2-6,.,TGTGCCAGCAGTTACTCGGGCCCTGGGGCCAACGTCCTGACTTTC,CASSYSGPGANVLTF
15,TRBV5-1,TRBD1,TRBJ1-1,.,TGCGCCAGCAGCTTGGCAGGGGGTCTGAACACTGAAGCTTTCTTT,CASSLAGGLNTEAFF
15,TRBV7-9,.,TRBJ2-1,.,TGTGCCAGCAGCCAGCTAGCGAGCTCCTACAATGAGCAGTTCTTC,CASSQLASSYNEQFF
17,TRBV4-1,TRBD2,TRBJ2-1,.,TGCGCCAGCAGCCAAGATAGGGAGACTAGCGGCTACAATGAGCAGTTCTTC,CASSQDRETSGYNEQFF
14,TRBV3-1/TRBV3-2,.,TRBJ2-3,.,TGTGCCAGCAGCCTTAGCCGGGGCACAGATACGCAGTATTTT,CASSLSRGTDTQYF
14,TRBV14,.,TRBJ1-1,.,TGTGCCAGCAGCCAAGATTTTAGTCAGCGGATGGCTTTCTTT,CASSQDFSQRMAFF
17,TRBV7-2,TRBD1,TRBJ1-2,.,TGTGCCAGCAGTCCATATTGGTCCCGGACAGGGGGCGATGGCTACACCTTC,CASSPYWSRTGGDGYTF
13,TRBV27,TRBD2,TRBJ2-1,.,TGTGCCAGCAGTTTCTGGGGGGGGGATGAGCAGTTCTTC,CASSFWGGDEQFF
15,TRBV9,TRBD1,TRBJ2-7,.,TGTGCCAGCAGCGTAGTAGAACAGGGGATCGGCGAGCAGTACTTC,CASSVVEQGIGEQYF
16,TRBV11-2,.,TRBJ2-1,.,TGTGCCAGCAGCCTCCTACCCGGGACTCTATACAATGAGCAGTTCTTC,CASSLLPGTLYNEQFF
11,TRBV2,.,TRBJ2-7,.,TGTGCCAGCAGTGAGGAGCGCGAGCAGTACTTC,CASSEEREQYF
17,TRBV19,.,TRBJ1-1,.,TGTGCCAGTAGTCAAGGACAGCCTCCTTCCCCGAACACTGAAGCTTTCTTT,CASSQGQPPSPNTEAFF
16,TRBV19,.,TRBJ1-3,.,TGTGCCAGTAAATACGTCGGGGGGGACTCTGGAAACACCATATATTTT,CASKYVGGDSGNTIYF
18,TRBV24-1,TRBD1,TRBJ2-2,.,TGTGCCACCAGTGATTCCGGGACAGGGGGCGTTAACACCGGGGAGCTGTTTTTT,CATSDSGTGGVNTGELFF